This TCR beta chain was profiled in a study of immune cell composition in non-small cell lung cancer (dated by TCRdb to the late 2010s). In the study overall: Histologic subtype, mostly lung adenocarcinoma or squamous cell carcinoma, was determined with H&E together with p63, CK5, Napsin A and TTF-1 immunohistochemistry. In supplementary cohort #1, which comprised some eleven lung adenocarcinoma cases, paired tumour/lung TCR-beta sequencing was performed and TIL populations were generated so that tumour reactivity could be assessed. TCR-beta sequencing (Adaptive Biotechnologies) was performed on about 35 paired NSCLC tumour and non-adjacent lung specimens plus 26 tumour-only specimens. The subtype comparisons left out several tumour specimens with TCR-beta data because those specimens were rare histological subtypes. General conclusions and limits of the study: Only around ten cases were included in the reactivity cohort, and sequence sharing between tumour-reactive clones and the dominant in vivo tumour-associated clones was not shown. In 10 adenocarcinoma cases, maximal tumour-associated clone frequency correlated strongly with TIL tumour reactivity, whereas overall clonality did not. No significant correlation was found between tumour TCR-beta clonality and smoking pack-years. Nearly half of NSCLC cases had tumour-associated clones >0.5%, found in 33% of adenocarcinomas compared with under 80% of squamous carcinomas.

Normal lung samples came from the same patient and consisted of non-adjacent lung tissue collected as far from the tumour as possible, at a distance of at least 3 cm. Frozen aliquots of unsorted single-cell suspensions were used for genomic DNA extraction with the QIAamp DNA kit. Tissues were received within 2 hours of resection and were immediately processed into single-cell suspensions. Tissue was mechanically dissociated and enzymatically digested with DNase I, collagenase I and hyaluronidase for around 27 minutes at 37 °C, then filtered and RBC-lysed. TCR-beta CDR3 regions were amplified from genomic DNA by a two-step multiplex PCR, with the second step adding Illumina-compatible adaptors. As a commercial immunoSEQ service, TCR-beta immunosequencing was carried out on an Illumina platform. As for the original processing: Repertoires were described by productive clonality and by Top 10 Clones, which is the percentage of T-cell templates coming from the ten most frequent sequences. Values of productive clonality ranged from 0 to 1, with a monoclonal population indicated by a value of 1. Using log10 scatter plots, tumour-associated clones were identified as sequences that made up at least 0.1% of tumour T-cell templates yet were absent from the matched non-adjacent lung. Analyses were done in GraphPad Prism7 and R, with Student's t-tests for two-group comparisons, ANOVA for stages, and linear regression for relationships. The table comes from immuneACCESS by way of TCRdb, which keeps in-frame sequences with V and J called. Part of the clones is missing from these tables; in studies checked, under half for an unresolved V gene and the rest for unknown reasons. From that table come the V and J calls and clone size; the DNA was used to work out D and trimming. This sample is represented by about 6,600 clones; 65% to 85% of them were singletons. The ten largest clones capture roughly 8.7% of the sample.

Sequences LNHDA (CDR1) and SQIVND (CDR2) are obtained from the germline V gene (reference sequence). The CDR3 spans 15 residues, from the cysteine through the phenylalanine. The retained sequence is limited to the CDR3, 45 bases, with the frame set at the first base. V is cut by 3 bases and J by 6 bases, and the space between the germline ends is 17 bases. Regarding this clone: No cognate antigen has been identified for it. Base quality data are lacking; no much larger clone is found one base away.

The source of this sequence is a human donor with non-small cell lung cancer. Recombination linked TRBV19 to TRBJ1-2; the D segment cannot be called with confidence. Sequencing was done on a sample of non-adjacent lung tissue. The CDR3 sequence is CASSIPGGKGHGYTF. Here is the DNA: TGTGCCAGTAGTATCCCCGGAGGCAAAGGGCATGGCTACACCTTC. The CDR3 plus the reference TRBV19 and TRBJ1-2 genes for the other parts give the full variable domain: DGGITQSPKYLFRKEGQNVTLSCEQNLNHDAMYWYRQDPGQGLRLIYYSQIVNDFQKGDIAEGYSVSREKKESFPLTVTSAQKNPTAFYLCASSIPGGKGHGYTFGSGTRLTVV.